The source of this TCR beta chain is a study of blood T cell repertoires in COVID-19. Turning to the study itself: From the United States, Italy and Spain came samples of acute and convalescent COVID-19. PBMCs, B-cell-depleted T cells, or T cells provided the cDNA or gDNA that made up the material.

V shed 3 bases and J shed 7 bases, with 16 bases lying between them. The CDR3 has 14 amino acids. Germline CDR1 and CDR2: LGHNA and YSLEER. Original handling: Amplification with reference gene primers provided the estimates of nucleated cell counts. Measured with immunoSEQ multiplex PCR; TCRdb has only the in-frame clones, and not every one. V and J calls and clone size are copied from that table; D and trimming were computed from the DNA. The sample carries more than 100,000 clones, 88% recorded once. This chain uses TRBV4-3 with TRBJ2-7; possible D gene TRBD2, 5 bases. This TCR was sampled from a woman in her fifties or sixties with active or convalescent COVID-19. The source material was peripheral blood. The chain's CDR3 is CASSQRPGRGEQYF. The CDR3 bases are TGCGCCAGCAGCCAGCGCCCGGGCCGAGGGGAGCAGTACTTC.